The subject of this entry is one T cell receptor beta chain. The CDR3 loop spans 13 amino acids. The ends lost 2 bases at V and 8 bases at J; junction bases unmatched: 5. Germline loops: CDR1 MGHRA, CDR2 YSYEKL. This sample is part of a study of blood T cell repertoires in COVID-19. Study in general: PBMCs, B-cell-depleted T cells, or T cells were the source of the cDNA or gDNA that made up the material.

Seattle patients were enrolled during active infection and followed longitudinally. Produced via immunoSEQ multiplex PCR; TCRdb's table is partial and in-frame only. The sample consists of about 250,000 clones, around 85% of them appearing once. The sample consisted of peripheral blood. The source is a human donor with COVID-19, enrolled during active disease. The donor label of this sample is uncertain. V gene TRBV4-1 combines with J gene TRBJ1-1, with 7 bases identical to TRBD1. The CDR3 loop is CASSQFRQGEAFF. The CDR3 nucleotides read TGCGCCAGCAGCCAATTTCGACAGGGCGAAGCTTTCTTT.